The 26 T cell receptor beta chains below all came from one sample that was sequenced in a study of somatic mutations in cytotoxic T cells in rheumatoid arthritis. The protocol was immunoSEQ multiplex PCR, while the TCRdb copy is restricted to in-frame clones and leaves out a portion. The data hold some 18,000 clones, with about 68% observed a single time. The sample consisted of CD8+ T cells sorted from blood. The source of these receptors is a man aged 55 to 70 in good health.

The CDR3 protein is CASSRPGQGSEQYF. In nucleotides, the CDR3 is TGTGCCAGCAGTCGACCGGGACAGGGGAGCGAGCAGTACTTC. This rearrangement joins TRBV6-1 to TRBJ2-7, with 10 bases aligning to TRBD1. There are 14 residues in the CDR3. CDR1 MNHNS and CDR2 SASEGT come from the germline V gene. Germline trimming cut 5 bases from V and 6 bases from J; bases unmatched to any gene: 7.

This chain links TRBV4-3 with TRBJ2-7, with D possibly TRBD1 on 5 matching bases. The V end was cut by 0 bases, the J end by 2 bases, with 11 bases between. The V gene's germline CDR1 is LGHNA and CDR2 YSLEER. The CDR3 is made up of 15 amino acids. The CDR3 region is CASSQDIGHTYEQYF. The CDR3 DNA reads TGCGCCAGCAGCCAAGATATTGGACACACCTACGAGCAGTACTTC.

The V and J genes are TRBV18 and TRBJ2-7; 9 nucleotides align to TRBD1. Germline CDR1 reads KGHSH; CDR2 reads LQKENI. The V segment lost 4 bases and the J segment 3 bases; nucleotides outside the gene matches: 1. The CDR3 length is 13 residues. Written as DNA, the CDR3 is TGTGCCAGCTCACGGGGACAGGGCTACGAGCAGTACTTC. Amino acid sequence: CASSRGQGYEQYF.

The chain recombines TRBV30 with TRBJ2-5; 11 bases are shared with TRBD2. The CDR3 spans 16 residues. Germline CDR1 and CDR2: GTSNPN and SVGIG (reference sequence). Trimming took 4 bases from V and 3 from J; bases not matched to a gene: 10. The CDR3 loop reads CAWIATSGSWEETQYF. The CDR3, as DNA: TGTGCCTGGATCGCTACTAGCGGGAGTTGGGAAGAGACCCAGTACTTC.

The chain has TRBV11-3 and TRBJ2-1; weak D call: TRBD2 (7 bases). Trimming removed 5 bases at V and 9 bases at J, with 17 bases between. The length of the CDR3 is 14 residues. Looked up from germline, CDR1 is SGHNT and CDR2 is YENEEA. CDR3 in amino acids: CASSPPGGGGEQFF. The CDR3 coding sequence is TGTGCCAGCAGCCCCCCGGGCGGGGGCGGTGAGCAGTTCTTC.

This clone was counted a single time. This rearrangement joins TRBV10-3 to TRBJ1-5, with D tentatively TRBD1 (6 bases). This CDR3 is 17 amino acids long. The germline V gene encodes CDR1 ENHRY and CDR2 SYGVKD. V lost 3 bases to trimming and J lost 1 base, with 16 bases between them. CDR3 residues: CAISDSLWQGSNQPQHF. The CDR3 nucleotides read TGTGCCATCAGTGATTCTCTTTGGCAGGGGAGCAATCAGCCCCAGCATTTT.

The table lists this clone with a few counts. The chain is built from TRBV6-1 and TRBJ2-5, with a tentative D call TRBD2 (6 bases). This CDR3 is 15 amino acids long. Trimming removed 2 bases from V and 2 bases from J, with 12 bases in between. Germline V gene data show CDR1 as MNHNS and CDR2 as SASEGT. The CDR3 is CASSEWPGDQETQYF. For the CDR3, the DNA is TGTGCCAGCAGTGAATGGCCGGGAGATCAAGAGACCCAGTACTTC.

On this clone: This CDR3 is missing its conserved last phenylalanine or tryptophan, likely due to a read error. This chain links TRBV7-9 with TRBJ2-7, with 8 bases that match TRBD1. Looked up from germline, CDR1 is SEHNR and CDR2 is FQNEAQ (reference sequence). Unmatched junction bases numbered 7, after V lost 7 bases and J lost 5 bases. CDR3 length: 13 residues. CDR3 sequence: CASKSGQGNEQYL. The CDR3 DNA reads TGTGCCAGCAAGTCTGGACAGGGAAACGAGCAGTACCTC.

The chain uses TRBV2 and TRBJ1-6; 10 nucleotides match TRBD1. The V gene end was trimmed by 3 bases and the J gene end by 7 bases; junction bases not matched to a gene: 6. The CDR3 contains 16 residues. CDR1 is SNHLY, CDR2 FYNNEI, per germline. This CDR3 reads CASSDPGTGANSPLHF. The CDR3 DNA reads TGTGCCAGCAGTGACCCCGGGACAGGGGCCAATTCACCCCTCCACTTT.

The chain recombines TRBV4-1 with TRBJ2-1; D is uncertain. The V end lost 4 bases, the J end lost 7 bases, and 11 bases lay between the germline ends. The CDR3 totals 13 residues. The germline gives CDR1 MGHRA, CDR2 YSYEKL. DNA of the CDR3: TGCGCCAGCAGCCCTATTTCTAGAAATGAGCAGTTCTTC. Its protein is CASSPISRNEQFF.

The V and J genes are TRBV29-1 and TRBJ2-2; 8 bases map to TRBD1. The V gene end was trimmed by 6 bases and the J gene end by 0 bases; junction bases not matched to a gene: 6. The CDR3 sequence is 15 residues long. Germline V gives CDR1 SQVTM, CDR2 ANQGSEA. The CDR3 here is CSVAGGPANTGELFF. The CDR3 region has the DNA TGCAGCGTCGCAGGGGGCCCCGCGAACACCGGGGAGCTGTTTTTT.

The rearrangement uses TRBV9 and TRBJ2-1, with TRBD2 identical over 9 bases. CDR1 and CDR2 from the germline V gene are SGDLS and YYNGEE. V gave up 2 bases and J gave up 0 bases; unmatched junction bases: 9. CDR3 length equals 18 residues. In DNA form, the CDR3 reads TGTGCCAGCAGCGTTTACAGGGTAGCGGGAGCCTCCTACAATGAGCAGTTCTTC. As protein: CASSVYRVAGASYNEQFF.

V is TRBV19 and J is TRBJ2-7; possible D gene TRBD1, 6 bases. Germline lookup yields CDR1 LNHDA and CDR2 SQIVND (reference sequence). V was shortened by 1 base and J by 4 bases, with 14 bases between the two germline ends. This CDR3 has 15 amino acids. CDR3 region: CASSIVEGQNYEQYF. CDR3 DNA sequence: TGTGCCAGTAGTATAGTGGAAGGACAGAATTACGAGCAGTACTTC.

V is TRBV9 and J is TRBJ1-1, with D uncertain. Germline assignment: CDR1 SGDLS and CDR2 YYNGEE. The CDR3 length is 13 residues. Deletions cut 0 bases from V and 1 base from J, with 4 bases between. The CDR3: CASSVDGNTEAFF. CDR3 sequence (DNA): TGTGCCAGCAGCGTAGACGGGAACACTGAAGCTTTCTTT.

The CDR3 protein is CAWSVRGLYNEQFF. The CDR3 DNA sequence: TGTGCCTGGAGTGTTCGGGGTCTCTACAATGAGCAGTTCTTC. The chain joins TRBV30 to TRBJ2-1; a weak D match, TRBD2 (5 bases). The CDR3 has 14 amino acids. V was trimmed by 0 bases and J by 3 bases, leaving 9 bases between them. CDR1 GTSNPN and CDR2 SVGIG come from the germline V gene (reference sequence).

This chain connects TRBV7-9 to TRBJ2-7, with 10 bases identical to TRBD1. The germline gives CDR1 SEHNR, CDR2 FQNEAQ (reference sequence). The CDR3 has 15 amino acids. V dropped 6 bases and J dropped 3; count of bases not matched to a gene: 8. The CDR3 loop reads CASSPEGQGLYEQYF. The CDR3 DNA follows: TGTGCCAGCAGTCCAGAGGGACAGGGGCTCTACGAGCAGTACTTC.

The V call is TRBV10-3, the J call TRBJ2-3; TRBD2 matches at 7 bases. The ends lost 0 bases at V and 0 bases at J; junction bases unmatched: 3. CDR1 ENHRY and CDR2 SYGVKD come from the germline V gene. The CDR3 runs to 16 residues. CDR3 amino acids: CAISESLASSTDTQYF. CDR3 DNA sequence: TGTGCCATCAGTGAGTCACTAGCGTCGAGCACAGATACGCAGTATTTT.

The rearrangement links TRBV7-9 to TRBJ1-2; 11 bases fit TRBD1. The CDR3 is made up of 16 amino acids. From germline, CDR1 is SEHNR and CDR2 FQNEAQ (reference sequence). With V trimmed by 1 base and J by 4 bases, 5 bases remained unmatched. The DNA of the CDR3 is TGTGCCAGCAGCTTAGGTGGGACAGGGGGAATCTATGGCTACACCTTC. It translates to CASSLGGTGGIYGYTF.

A single count supports this clone. This rearrangement joins TRBV4-1 to TRBJ2-7; 10 bases map to TRBD2. The CDR3 is 20 amino acids. Germline assignment: CDR1 MGHRA and CDR2 YSYEKL. The V gene end was trimmed by 2 bases and the J gene end by 3 bases; junction bases not matched to a gene: 19. CDR3 in amino acids: CASSQKPKAGGRFVGYEQYF. DNA for the CDR3: TGCGCCAGCAGCCAAAAACCTAAAGCGGGGGGGAGATTCGTTGGCTACGAGCAGTACTTC.

This sequence joins TRBV2 and TRBJ2-5; perhaps TRBD1 as D (6 bases). This CDR3 region has 13 residues. Germline V gene data show CDR1 as SNHLY and CDR2 as FYNNEI. The V and J ends lost 8 bases and 0 bases respectively, with 10 bases between them. CDR3 in amino acids: CASFDRYQETQYF. The CDR3 coding sequence is TGTGCCAGCTTCGACAGGTACCAAGAGACCCAGTACTTC.

V usage is TRBV27 and J usage is TRBJ2-1; 8 bases map to TRBD2. Germline-derived CDR1 and CDR2 are MNHEY and SMNVEV (reference sequence). The ends lost 5 bases at V and 2 bases at J; junction bases unmatched: 2. This CDR3 is built from 14 residues. In nucleotides, the CDR3 is TGTGCCAGCAGTCGGGGGGGGCCCTACAATGAGCAGTTCTTC. Translated, it gives CASSRGGPYNEQFF.

This rearrangement joins TRBV30 to TRBJ1-5; TRBD1 matches 8 bases. With 5 bases clipped from V and 0 bases from J, the junction kept 9 bases outside the gene matches. The germline gives CDR1 GTSNPN, CDR2 SVGIG (reference sequence). This CDR3 spans 16 amino acids. CDR3 in DNA: TGTGCCTGGTCCCAGGGGGCTGCGCCTAGCAATCAGCCCCAGCATTTT. This encodes CAWSQGAAPSNQPQHF.

This rearrangement joins TRBV6-6 to TRBJ2-7, with a possible D match to TRBD2 (6 bases). This CDR3 spans 15 amino acids. The germline V and J ends were trimmed by 0 bases and 3 bases, with 12 bases remaining between them. The germline CDR1 and CDR2 sequences are MNHNY and SVGAGI (reference sequence). In DNA, the CDR3 is TGTGCCAGCAGTTACTCGAGGCAGGGACTCTACGAGCAGTACTTC. This translates into CASSYSRQGLYEQYF.

This clone was observed once. The chain is built from TRBV10-3 and TRBJ2-5; 7 bases agree with TRBD1. The ends lost 3 bases at V and 5 bases at J; junction bases unmatched: 6. The length of the CDR3 is 14 residues. CDR1 and CDR2 (germline): ENHRY, SYGVKD. DNA of the CDR3: TGTGCCATCAGTGAAGGGGGCGGGTCGGAGACCCAGTACTTC. Protein: CAISEGGGSETQYF.

The rearrangement uses TRBV4-3 and TRBJ2-7, with 9 bases fitting TRBD2. J was trimmed by 3 bases and V by 0 bases; bases with no gene match: 6. The CDR3 sequence is 16 residues long. Germline V CDR1 and CDR2: LGHNA, YSLEER. In DNA, the CDR3 is TGCGCCAGCAGCCAAGAGCCAGCGGGAGGCTTCTACGAGCAGTACTTC. Its translation: CASSQEPAGGFYEQYF.

This chain joins TRBV27 and TRBJ1-2, with 9 bases lining up with TRBD1. The CDR3 length is 17 residues. Germline V CDR1 and CDR2: MNHEY, SMNVEV (reference sequence). V shed 5 bases and J 4 bases; nucleotides not matched to a gene: 14. The CDR3 nucleotides read TGTGCCAGCAGTAAAACCAGCAACAGGGGGCTGAGCTATGGCTACACCTTC. This sequence encodes CASSKTSNRGLSYGYTF.